The present entry profiles one T cell receptor beta chain with its context. The antigen is not known. Sequencing used immunoSEQ multiplex PCR; TCRdb keeps in-frame clones, though not all of them. Seen here are around 140,000 clones, roughly 93% observed once, and the top ten hold less than 2%. The study drew the donors from its approximately 120-subject validation cohort, separate from the approximately 700-subject first cohort. These data come from a study of cytomegalovirus exposure and HLA in healthy donors. Germline CDR1 reads SGHAT; CDR2 reads FQNNGV. The V end was cut by 5 bases, the J end by 4 bases, with 17 bases between. The CDR3 is 15 residues long. Findings and limits, study-wide: Cytomegalovirus status, reportedly, was diagnosed with high specificity and sensitivity by the classifier. Testing in vitro showed a few CMV-associated chains specific for CMV antigens. Cytomegalovirus association was listed for about 150 TCR beta chains.

Sequenced input: PBMCs. The chain links TRBV11-2 to TRBJ1-2; perhaps TRBD1 as D (5 bases). This TCR came from a young man in good health and CMV-seropositive. The CDR3 DNA reads as TGTGCCAGCAGCCCGACGGGGGACGACGGCTATGGCTACACCTTC. This encodes CASSPTGDDGYGYTF.